These 10 T cell receptor beta chains share one sample of origin, sequenced in a study of blood T cell repertoires in COVID-19 (dated by TCRdb to 2019 to 2021). Libraries were built with the immunoSEQ multiplex PCR assay. This is the immuneACCESS table as TCRdb keeps it, with only in-frame sequences that have V and J called. A part of the clones is gone; compared with another copy, unresolved V genes explain less than half, and the rest is unexplained. The sample table shows about 270,000 clones, and 80% to 90% are seen once. Together, the top ten hold under 2.5% of the sample. The source material was PBMCs or T cells enriched from blood (not recorded which). The receptors were sampled from a woman aged 18-29 years who had recovered from COVID-19.

The chain couples TRBV7-9 to TRBJ1-4, with 7 bases matching TRBD1. V shed 5 bases, J shed 4 bases, and the junction held 4 bases outside the gene matches. CDR1 and CDR2 (germline): SEHNR, FQNEAQ (reference sequence). This CDR3 has 14 amino acids. The CDR3: CASSPRQGNEKLFF. In DNA form, the CDR3 reads TGTGCCAGCAGCCCCCGACAGGGTAATGAAAAACTGTTTTTT.

The chain employs TRBV6-5 and TRBJ1-5, with D unclear. Trimming removed 2 bases at V and 7 bases at J, with 9 bases between. CDR1 and CDR2 (germline): MNHEY, SVGAGI. The CDR3 has 13 amino acids. The CDR3 nucleotides are TGTGCCAGCAGTTACGGGCGTTGGCAGCCCCAGCATTTT. As protein: CASSYGRWQPQHF.

The CDR3 nucleotides read TGTGCCAGCAGTTTGGTCACAGGGCCCGAGCAGTACTTC. Protein product: CASSLVTGPEQYF. V is TRBV28 and J is TRBJ2-7, with D possibly matching TRBD1 (6 bases). The V gene's germline CDR1 is MDHEN and CDR2 SYDVKM. There are 13 residues in the CDR3. The germline V and J ends were trimmed by 3 bases and 6 bases, with 12 bases remaining between them.

V is TRBV6-2 or TRBV6-3 and J is TRBJ1-1; the D gene is possibly TRBD1 (6 bases). The CDR3 spans 13 residues. Trimming removed 0 bases at V and 7 bases at J, with 9 bases between. Germline assignment: CDR1 MNHEY and CDR2 SVGEGT. The CDR3 coding sequence is TGTGCCAGCAGTTACTCGGGACAAGGTGAAGCTTTCTTT. This codes for CASSYSGQGEAFF.

J is TRBJ1-5 and V is TRBV10-2, with D hard to call. The CDR3 is made up of 14 amino acids. V shed 2 bases and J shed 6 bases, with 11 bases lying between them. The germline V gene encodes CDR1 WSHSY and CDR2 SAAADI. The CDR3 bases are TGCGCCAGCAGTGAGATCGGGATAGGTCAGCCCCAGCATTTT. Protein sequence: CASSEIGIGQPQHF.

The chain joins TRBV7-8 to TRBJ2-3; 8 bases fit TRBD1. Per the germline V gene, CDR1 is SGHVS and CDR2 is FQNEAQ. The V segment lost 1 base and the J segment 6 bases; nucleotides outside the gene matches: 21. The CDR3 contains 20 residues. CDR3 amino acids: CASSLGRARDRMGLADTQYF. The CDR3, as DNA: TGTGCCAGCAGCTTAGGCCGAGCTCGGGACAGGATGGGACTGGCGGATACGCAGTATTTT.

This clone was picked up one time. The chain employs TRBV14 and TRBJ1-1; 9 positions agree with TRBD1. This CDR3 has 16 amino acids. The germline gives CDR1 SGHDN, CDR2 FVKESK. V gave up 6 bases and J gave up 10 bases; unmatched junction bases: 18. The CDR3 loop reads CASSLDAGQGPLGAFF. The CDR3 nucleotides read TGTGCCAGCAGTCTGGACGCGGGACAGGGACCCTTAGGAGCTTTCTTT.

The chain combines TRBV25-1 with TRBJ1-6; no clear D. Germline values: CDR1 MGHDK, CDR2 SYGVNS. This CDR3 spans 13 amino acids. Trimming left V 7 bases short and J 0 bases short, with 4 bases between. The CDR3 spells CASTSSYNSPLHF. CDR3 bases: TGTGCCAGCACGAGCTCCTATAATTCACCCCTCCACTTT.

The V and J genes are TRBV11-3 and TRBJ1-2, with D perhaps matching TRBD1 (5 bases). This CDR3 has 13 amino acids. Germline V lookup: CDR1 SGHNT, CDR2 YENEEA. V dropped 5 bases and J dropped 3 bases, with 10 bases sitting between them. The CDR3 DNA is TGTGCCAGCAGCCCCACAGGTTACTATGGCTACACCTTC. Amino acid sequence: CASSPTGYYGYTF.

This rearrangement joins TRBV19 to TRBJ1-5; D ambiguous. With 4 bases removed from V and 5 bases from J, the gap between germline ends came to 15 bases. The CDR3 covers 15 residues. Germline V gene lookup returns CDR1 LNHDA and CDR2 SQIVND (reference sequence). CDR3 DNA sequence: TGTGCCAGTAGTAGTAGCTGGTCGGTTGATCAGCCCCAGCATTTT. As protein: CASSSSWSVDQPQHF.